This T cell receptor beta chain emerged from a study of cytomegalovirus exposure and HLA in healthy donors. Study findings and constraints: By HLA locus, TCR association rates varied in a later analysis, with DRB1 showing the most and HLA-C the fewest.

Amplification used 60 Vbeta primers and 13 Jbeta primers. Generated by immunoSEQ multiplex PCR, the TCRdb table keeps only in-frame clones and is missing some. The sample lists 140,000 to 150,000 clones, 61% seen once, with about 1.7% in the top ten. The V segment lost 4 bases and the J segment 4 bases; nucleotides outside the gene matches: 6. Germline V lookup: CDR1 MNHEY, CDR2 SVGAGI. This CDR3 spans 14 amino acids. Note on this clone: Antigen specificity is unknown.

The rearrangement uses TRBV6-5 and TRBJ1-2, with TRBD1 matching 7 bases. The sequenced sample was PBMCs. The receptor was isolated from a male donor in good health and CMV-seronegative. The CDR3 spells CASSWQGETYGYTF. DNA of the CDR3: TGTGCCAGCAGTTGGCAGGGGGAAACCTATGGCTACACCTTC.